This is a list of T cell receptor beta chains from one sample in a study of regulatory T cells in long-lasting Graves disease. TCRdb independently ran MiXCR on the multiplex PCR reads; one entry per CDR3 protein. This repertoire shows over 450,000 distinct CDR3 sequences, more than 10% found once; its top ten account for roughly 8.9%. The sample was also reused in another study, on T cells in Graves' hyperthyroidism and ophthalmopathy.

Sequences were derived from peripheral blood mononuclear cells (PBMCs), sampled at new diagnosis, from a patient treated with antithyroid drugs. The origin of the receptors is a woman in her 30s with Graves disease. Each CDR3 is given with its conserved first and last residue. The order of the fields is V gene, D gene, J gene, clone size, CDR3 DNA, CDR3 protein. A D gene is named only where the DNA matches it firmly. Clone size is shown for a subset of rows, as once, few, many or a class of expanded clone.

TRBV12-3/TRBV12-4	.	TRBJ2-5	many	TGTGCCAGCAGTTTACTAGTGTCGGAGACCCAGTACTTC	CASSLLVSETQYF
TRBV7-9	.	TRBJ1-5	many	TGTGCCAGCAGCTTAGCAGGAGACAGAGGCATGCAGCCCCAGCATTTT	CASSLAGDRGMQPQHF
TRBV27	.	TRBJ1-1	.	TGTGCCAGCAGTCCCCGGGACTTAGAGAACACTGAAGCCTTCTTT	CASSPRDLENTEAFF
TRBV12-3/TRBV12-4	.	TRBJ1-5	many	TGTGCCAGCGGTCGGGGTCAGCCCCAGCATTTT	CASGRGQPQHF
TRBV10-3	.	TRBJ2-1	many	TGTGCCATCAACATGGACGGTAACCCCAGCAATGAGCAGTTCTTC	CAINMDGNPSNEQFF
TRBV28	TRBD1	TRBJ2-7	few	TGTGCCAGCAGCCTAGGCACAGGGGCAAGTTACGAGCAGTACTTC	CASSLGTGASYEQYF
TRBV18	TRBD1	TRBJ1-1	many	TGTGCCAGCTCCCCCACAGGGGGCGACACTGAAGCTTTCTTT	CASSPTGGDTEAFF
TRBV2	.	TRBJ1-2	few	TGTGCCAGCAGACCAACTTCCAGGGTCGGCTACACCTTC	CASRPTSRVGYTF
TRBV5-1	.	TRBJ2-7	.	TGCGCCAGCAGCCCACGACCGGGACCCAGTGCCGAGCAGTACTTC	CASSPRPGPSAEQYF
TRBV6-1	TRBD1	TRBJ1-6	.	TGTGCCAGCAGATCGGACAGGGGGCAATACACGTTTTCACCCCTCCACTTT	CASRSDRGQYTFSPLHF